This passage covers 10 T cell receptor beta chains from one sample sequenced in a study of neurological immune-mediated disorders. The sample's time point: technical triplicate 3. TCRdb reprocessed the 5' RACE reads with MiXCR, giving one entry per CDR3 protein. The sample holds about 44,000 distinct CDR3 sequences, roughly 21% seen once. The sequenced material came from PBMCs. The source is a man in his 60s with HTLV-1-associated myelopathy (HAM/TSP).

V gene TRBV5-1 combines with J gene TRBJ1-5, with TRBD1 matching over 7 bases. Per germline, CDR1 SGHRS and CDR2 YFSETQ. With 0 bases clipped from V and 6 bases from J, the junction kept 3 bases outside the gene matches. The CDR3 runs 14 residues. The CDR3 DNA sequence: TGCGCCAGCAGCTTGGGGGACAGCGGTCAGCCCCAGCATTTT. It is translated as CASSLGDSGQPQHF.

For this clonotype: This may arise from a read error, as a much more abundant clone is one base away. The chain is built from TRBV11-2 and TRBJ2-7; unclear D gene. Germline V CDR1 and CDR2: SGHAT, FQNNGV. This CDR3 contains 15 residues. Trimming took off 3 bases at V and 6 bases at J, with 18 bases between the two ends. CDR3 sequence (DNA): TGTGCCAGCAGCTTTAGGAGAGGCGGAGACTCCGAGCAGTACTTC. Encoded protein: CASSFRRGGDSEQYF.

This clonotype was detected many times. The chain employs TRBV18 and TRBJ1-1; D is unclear. Germline V lookup: CDR1 KGHSH, CDR2 LQKENI. This CDR3 contains 16 residues. The V end was cut by 3 bases, the J end by 4 bases, with 18 bases between. In nucleotides, the CDR3 is TGTGCCAGCTCACCGGGCGGACCCGGATCGGGCACTGAAGCTTTCTTT. It encodes CASSPGGPGSGTEAFF.

This clonotype was seen at least ten times. CDR3 DNA sequence: TGCGCCAGCAGCCGAACTAGCGAATACGAGCAGTACTTC. This encodes CASSRTSEYEQYF. This chain connects TRBV4-1 to TRBJ2-7, with TRBD2 identical over 7 bases. This CDR3 comprises 13 residues. The germline V gene has CDR1 MGHRA and CDR2 YSYEKL. With V trimmed by 4 bases and J by 4 bases, 4 bases remained unmatched.

This sequence joins TRBV29-1 and TRBJ1-2; D call uncertain. The germline V and J ends were trimmed by 3 bases and 1 base, with 6 bases remaining between them. The CDR3 loop spans 12 amino acids. Germline V gene data show CDR1 as SQVTM and CDR2 as ANQGSEA. The CDR3 protein is CSVDHGNYGYTF. The DNA for the CDR3 is TGCAGCGTTGATCATGGTAACTATGGCTACACCTTC.

This clonotype was seen repeatedly, ten times or more. This sequence joins TRBV7-9 and TRBJ2-7, with 10 bases fitting TRBD1. V dropped 7 bases and J dropped 3; count of bases not matched to a gene: 9. There are 15 residues in the CDR3. CDR1 and CDR2 from the germline V gene are SEHNR and FQNEAQ (reference sequence). CDR3: CASTQTGTGDYEQYF. Written as DNA, the CDR3 is TGTGCCAGCACCCAGACCGGGACAGGGGACTACGAGCAGTACTTC. Complete variable domain (other parts from reference TRBV7-9 and TRBJ2-7): DTGVSQNPRHKITKRGQNVTFRCDPISEHNRLYWYRQTLGQGPEFLTYFQNEAQLEKSRLLSDRFSAERPKGSFSTLEIQRTEQGDSAMYLCASTQTGTGDYEQYFGPGTRLTVT.

This clonotype was seen at least ten times. V and J are TRBV6-6 and TRBJ1-2; D ambiguous. Trimming took 5 bases from V and 3 from J, leaving 22 bases between them. There are 17 residues in the CDR3. From germline, CDR1 is MNHNY and CDR2 SVGAGI (reference sequence). CDR3 sequence: CASSHYIGNKGDYGYTF. For the CDR3, the DNA is TGTGCCAGCAGTCATTACATTGGCAACAAGGGCGACTATGGCTACACCTTC.

This clonotype was picked up many times. V and J are TRBV29-1 and TRBJ2-1, with 8 bases that match TRBD2. V gave up 0 bases and J gave up 7 bases; unmatched junction bases: 14. CDR1 is SQVTM and CDR2 is ANQGSEA in the germline V gene. The CDR3 spans 17 residues. The CDR3 spells CSVEERLGSGKKNEQFF. The DNA for the CDR3 is TGCAGCGTTGAAGAACGCCTGGGTAGCGGGAAGAAAAATGAGCAGTTCTTC.

This clonotype was picked up many times. The chain couples TRBV6-2 or TRBV6-3 to TRBJ2-7; 9 bases are shared with TRBD1. There are 14 residues in the CDR3. Germline V gene data show CDR1 as MNHEY and CDR2 as SVGEGT. The CDR3 here is CASWGTGSPYEQYF. DNA for the CDR3: TGTGCTTCATGGGGGACAGGGTCCCCCTACGAGCAGTACTTC.

This clonotype was seen ten or more times. DNA for the CDR3: TGCGCCAGCACCGCATTAGGGACAGGGGATGAAAAACTGTTTTTT. This codes for CASTALGTGDEKLFF. This chain links TRBV4-1 with TRBJ1-4; the match to TRBD1 covers 10 bases. CDR1 MGHRA and CDR2 YSYEKL come from the germline V gene. The CDR3 has 15 amino acids. J was trimmed by 6 bases and V by 7 bases; bases with no gene match: 8.